These 27 T cell receptor beta chains share one sample of origin, sequenced in a study of blood T cell repertoires in COVID-19. Some clones are missing from TCRdb's copy, which holds only in-frame ones; the method was immunoSEQ multiplex PCR. The sample has around 300,000 clones, around 90% seen once; the top ten hold approximately 4.3%. The specimen was PBMCs or T cells enriched from blood (not recorded which). All receptors derive from a woman younger than 35 with acute COVID-19.

This clone was seen only once. The V and J genes are TRBV9 and TRBJ2-7; 9 positions match TRBD1. J gave up 5 bases and V 0 bases, and 3 bases lay outside the gene matches. Per germline, CDR1 SGDLS and CDR2 YYNGEE. CDR3 size: 14 residues. CDR3 amino acids: CASSVGDRVHEQYF. CDR3 DNA sequence: TGTGCCAGCAGCGTAGGGGACAGGGTCCACGAGCAGTACTTC.

The chain is built from TRBV7-3 and TRBJ2-2, with 10 bases lining up with TRBD2. Germline lookup yields CDR1 SGHTA and CDR2 FQGTGA. With 0 bases clipped from V and 1 base from J, the junction kept 5 bases outside the gene matches. This CDR3 spans 18 amino acids. The CDR3 sequence is CASSLTWSSGGNTGELFF. In DNA form, the CDR3 reads TGTGCCAGCAGCTTAACGTGGTCTAGCGGGGGGAACACCGGGGAGCTGTTTTTT.

The chain employs TRBV6-5 and TRBJ2-1, with 11 nucleotides matching TRBD2. CDR1 and CDR2 from the germline V gene are MNHEY and SVGAGI. CDR3 size: 15 residues. The V gene end was trimmed by 11 bases and the J gene end by 12 bases; junction bases not matched to a gene: 18. This CDR3 reads CAGRGGTSGSPMQFF. The CDR3 DNA is TGTGCCGGCCGAGGGGGTACTAGCGGGAGCCCTATGCAGTTCTTC.

The chain recombines TRBV7-8 with TRBJ1-2; no clear D gene. The CDR3 sequence is 13 residues long. V was pared by 0 bases and J by 8 bases, with 10 bases between. CDR1 is SGHVS, CDR2 FQNEAQ, per germline. CDR3 sequence (DNA): TGTGCCAGCAGCTTAGCCCCACCGGGGGGCTACACCTTC. It is translated as CASSLAPPGGYTF.

This sequence joins TRBV12-5 and TRBJ1-3; possible D gene TRBD1, 6 bases. The CDR3 consists of 13 residues. V lost 5 bases, J lost 2 bases, and 7 bases lay in between. CDR1 LGHNT and CDR2 FRNRAP come from the germline V gene. As DNA, the CDR3 is TGTGCTAGTGGTCGGGACACTGGAAACACCATATATTTT. This sequence encodes CASGRDTGNTIYF.

The chain couples TRBV12-3 or TRBV12-4 to TRBJ2-5, with D uncertain. Trimming removed 2 bases at V and 5 bases at J, with 9 bases between. The CDR3 has 13 amino acids. The CDR3 sequence is CASSLFRSETQYF. In DNA form, the CDR3 reads TGTGCCAGCAGTTTATTCAGGTCGGAGACCCAGTACTTC.

This rearrangement joins TRBV15 to TRBJ2-1; TRBD2 aligns across 7 bases. Per germline, CDR1 LNHNV and CDR2 YYDKDF (reference sequence). This CDR3 spans 15 amino acids. Trimming at V came to 0 bases and at J to 5 bases, leaving 4 bases not matched to a gene. CDR3 sequence reads: CATSREASGHNEQFF. In DNA, the CDR3 is TGTGCCACCAGCAGAGAGGCTAGCGGCCACAATGAGCAGTTCTTC.

The genes are TRBV24-1 and TRBJ1-4, with a possible D match to TRBD1 (6 bases). Germline CDR1 and CDR2: KGHDR and SFDVKD. V shed 4 bases and J shed 4 bases, with 9 bases lying between them. The CDR3 loop spans 14 amino acids. CDR3 bases: TGTGCCACCAGTGAAGGACAGTTTAATGAAAAACTGTTTTTT. It yields the protein CATSEGQFNEKLFF.

The chain uses TRBV2 and TRBJ2-3; no firm D call. The CDR3 runs to 14 residues. With 4 bases removed from V and 2 bases from J, the gap between germline ends came to 10 bases. Germline V CDR1 and CDR2: SNHLY, FYNNEI. This CDR3 reads CASSGAVPTDTQYF. The CDR3 DNA is TGTGCCAGCAGTGGCGCTGTCCCCACAGATACGCAGTATTTT. Based on the CDR3 plus reference TRBV2 and TRBJ2-3, the full variable domain is EPEVTQTPSHQVTQMGQEVILRCVPISNHLYFYWYRQILGQKVEFLVSFYNNEISEKSEIFDDQFSVERPDGSNFTLKIRSTKLEDSAMYFCASSGAVPTDTQYFGPGTRLTVL.

The chain is built from TRBV2 and TRBJ1-4; 8 positions agree with TRBD1. Trimming at V came to 6 bases and at J to 8 bases, leaving 5 bases not matched to a gene. Germline V gene data show CDR1 as SNHLY and CDR2 as FYNNEI. The CDR3 runs to 13 residues. The CDR3 region has the DNA TGTGCCAGCAGGGACAGGGCGCGGGAAAAACTGTTTTTT. It codes for CASRDRAREKLFF.

The V and J genes are TRBV19 and TRBJ2-6, with D unclear. There are 17 residues in the CDR3. Between the trimmed V and J ends, which lost 0 bases and 3 bases, there was a span of 12 bases. Germline lookup yields CDR1 LNHDA and CDR2 SQIVND (reference sequence). The chain's CDR3 is CASSIDARVFGANVLTF. The CDR3 DNA reads TGTGCCAGTAGTATAGATGCTCGGGTTTTTGGGGCCAACGTCCTGACTTTC. The whole variable domain, filled in from reference TRBV19 and TRBJ2-6, reads DGGITQSPKYLFRKEGQNVTLSCEQNLNHDAMYWYRQDPGQGLRLIYYSQIVNDFQKGDIAEGYSVSREKKESFPLTVTSAQKNPTAFYLCASSIDARVFGANVLTFGAGSRLTVL.

The CDR3 reads CASTATGEETQYF. The CDR3 bases are TGTGCCAGCACCGCGACAGGGGAAGAGACCCAGTACTTC. J is TRBJ2-5 and V is TRBV12-3 or TRBV12-4; TRBD1 matches at 8 bases. After removal of 7 bases from V and 3 bases from J, the junction contained 4 bases not matched to a gene. The CDR3 has 13 amino acids.

The CDR3 is CASSGGPAGTGELFF. CDR3 nucleotides: TGTGCCAGCAGTGGTGGACCGGCGGGCACCGGGGAGCTGTTTTTT. This sequence joins TRBV2 and TRBJ2-2, with D possibly being TRBD2 (5 bases). With 4 bases removed from V and 4 bases from J, the gap between germline ends came to 13 bases. The CDR3 is 15 amino acids. Germline CDR1 is SNHLY and CDR2 is FYNNEI.

The chain employs TRBV27 and TRBJ2-2; 10 bases fit TRBD2. V shed 8 bases and J 5 bases; nucleotides not matched to a gene: 17. Germline CDR1 and CDR2: MNHEY and SMNVEV (reference sequence). The CDR3 sequence is 18 residues long. CDR3 coding DNA: TGTGCCAGCCGCTTATCCTTTTCTAGCGGGAGTGGAACCGGGGAGCTGTTTTTT. It yields the protein CASRLSFSSGSGTGELFF.

The J gene is TRBJ1-6, the V gene TRBV19; D call uncertain. The CDR3 length is 16 residues. V was clipped by 3 bases and J by 0 bases, with 9 bases between them. Germline CDR1 LNHDA, CDR2 SQIVND (reference sequence). This CDR3 is CASSIGVSSYNSPLHF. Written as DNA, the CDR3 is TGTGCCAGTAGTATCGGGGTGAGCTCCTATAATTCACCCCTCCACTTT.

This clone was picked up a small number of times. The chain links TRBV7-2 to TRBJ1-1; 9 bases line up with TRBD1. The V and J ends lost 5 bases and 4 bases, in that order; junction bases with no gene match: 8. Germline assignment: CDR1 SGHTA and CDR2 FQGNSA. The CDR3 has 15 amino acids. The CDR3, as DNA: TGTGCCAGCAGCGCGACAGGGGGGAGCGGCACTGAAGCTTTCTTT. It translates to CASSATGGSGTEAFF.

V gene TRBV12-3 or TRBV12-4 combines with J gene TRBJ1-3; 8 bases align to TRBD1. The J segment lost 11 bases and the V segment lost 5 bases, leaving 2 bases of the junction unmatched. The CDR3 consists of 11 residues. The CDR3 reads CASSRDRSIYF. Here the CDR3 DNA reads TGTGCCAGCAGTCGGGACAGGTCCATATATTTT.

The CDR3 coding sequence is TGTGCCAGCAGCTTACGGGAGGCGAACACTGAAGCTTTCTTT. Its translation: CASSLREANTEAFF. The J gene is TRBJ1-1, the V gene TRBV11-2; D unclear. This CDR3 comprises 14 residues. Germline V gives CDR1 SGHAT, CDR2 FQNNGV. Trimming took off 2 bases at V and 1 base at J, with 8 bases between the two ends.

This chain joins TRBV9 and TRBJ1-2; D not certain. The germline V and J ends were trimmed by 0 bases and 3 bases, with 6 bases remaining between them. The CDR3 spans 13 residues. Germline values: CDR1 SGDLS, CDR2 YYNGEE. Here the CDR3 DNA reads TGTGCCAGCAGCGTAGACCAGGACTATGGCTACACCTTC. Translation: CASSVDQDYGYTF.

The rearrangement links TRBV20-1 to TRBJ2-1, with D possibly being TRBD2 (5 bases). V was pared by 3 bases and J by 5 bases, with 17 bases between. This CDR3 is built from 15 residues. Per germline, CDR1 DFQATT and CDR2 SNEGSKA (reference sequence). CDR3 in DNA: TGCAGTGCTAGTTCACTAGTCCGAGGCAACAATGAGCAGTTCTTC. Protein sequence: CSASSLVRGNNEQFF.

The rearrangement uses TRBV30 and TRBJ1-6, with 7 bases aligning to TRBD1. The CDR3 sequence is 16 residues long. Trimming removed 3 bases from V and 2 bases from J; junction bases left unmatched: 7. Germline V gene lookup returns CDR1 GTSNPN and CDR2 SVGIG (reference sequence). This CDR3 is CAWSPDRETYNSPLHF. CDR3 in DNA: TGTGCCTGGAGCCCTGACAGGGAAACCTATAATTCACCCCTCCACTTT.

This chain joins TRBV5-3 and TRBJ2-6, with 10 bases identical to TRBD2. TRBV5-3 is known as an ORF, though its function is uncertain. Trimming at V came to 1 base and at J to 2 bases, leaving 3 bases not matched to a gene. The CDR3 length is 17 residues. CDR3 loop: CARSLRLAGAGANVLTF. CDR3 in DNA: TGTGCCAGAAGCTTGAGGCTAGCGGGAGCTGGGGCCAACGTCCTGACTTTC.

This chain uses TRBV24-1 with TRBJ2-1; TRBD2 matches at 16 bases. The V gene's germline CDR1 is KGHDR and CDR2 SFDVKD. This CDR3 spans 20 amino acids. Germline trimming cut 3 bases from V and 0 bases from J; bases unmatched to any gene: 7. CDR3 sequence: CATSDPPGLAGGSSYNEQFF. As DNA, the CDR3 is TGTGCCACCAGTGATCCACCGGGACTAGCGGGAGGGAGCTCCTACAATGAGCAGTTCTTC.

As concerns this clone: Its ends do not fully match the called genes, so a read error is possible. The V gene is TRBV3-1 (or the pseudogene TRBV3-2), the J gene TRBJ2-1; 9 bases match TRBD2. This CDR3 is built from 15 residues. Per the germline V gene, CDR1 is LGHDT and CDR2 is YNNKEL (reference sequence). In DNA form, the CDR3 reads TGTGCCAGCAGTCAAGTAGCGGGAGTATACAATGAGCAGTTCTTC. This encodes CASSQVAGVYNEQFF.

The count of this clone is one. This chain uses TRBV5-1 with TRBJ1-1; a possible D gene is TRBD1 (5 bases). This CDR3 is built from 16 residues. Trimming removed 0 bases from V and 0 bases from J, with 12 bases in between. The germline gives CDR1 SGHRS, CDR2 YFSETQ. CDR3 nucleotide sequence: TGCGCCAGCAGCTTGGCCTATGACAGCATGAACACTGAAGCTTTCTTT. The encoded protein is CASSLAYDSMNTEAFF.

The chain has TRBV15 and TRBJ1-1, with D possibly TRBD1 on 6 matching bases. The CDR3 loop spans 14 amino acids. CDR1 is LNHNV and CDR2 is YYDKDF in the germline V gene (reference sequence). V was shortened by 2 bases and J by 8 bases, with 15 bases between the two germline ends. CDR3 coding DNA: TGTGCCACCAGCAGATCTTACCAGGGGTACGAAGCTTTCTTT. This codes for CATSRSYQGYEAFF.

The V gene is TRBV19, the J gene TRBJ1-6; 9 bases fit TRBD1. This CDR3 is 15 amino acids long. The V and J ends lost 10 bases and 7 bases, in that order; junction bases with no gene match: 11. Germline V gene lookup returns CDR1 LNHDA and CDR2 SQIVND (reference sequence). DNA of the CDR3: TGTGCCACGCGTTGGACAGGGGACGGGAATTCACCCCTCCACTTT. It specifies CATRWTGDGNSPLHF. Using reference TRBV19 and TRBJ1-6 for the parts outside the CDR3, the full variable domain is DGGITQSPKYLFRKEGQNVTLSCEQNLNHDAMYWYRQDPGQGLRLIYYSQIVNDFQKGDIAEGYSVSREKKESFPLTVTSAQKNPTAFYLCATRWTGDGNSPLHFGNGTRLTVT.